These T cell receptor beta chains were read from a single sample in a study of Ad26.COV2.S vaccination and SARS-CoV-2 variants. Profiled with immunoSEQ multiplex PCR; TCRdb holds only in-frame clones, not every one. The table includes 300,000 to 400,000 clones, about nine tenths detected once. Here the sequenced sample was peripheral blood, taken in a trial of Ad26.COV2.S vaccine versus placebo. The receptors stem from a person aged 18-65 years who received the Ad26.COV2.S COVID-19 vaccine or a placebo. Each CDR3 is given with its conserved first and last residue. The D gene is left open where the match is weak. Clone size is shown for a subset of rows, as once, few, many or a class of expanded clone.

V,J,D,size,DNA,CDR3
TRBV20-1,TRBJ2-1,TRBD1,NA,TGCAGTGCTGACAGGGGTAATGAGCAGTTCTTC,CSADRGNEQFF
TRBV18,TRBJ1-1,NA,few,TGTGCCAGCTCACTCCCGACGGAAAGTACTGAAGCTTTCTTT,CASSLPTESTEAFF
TRBV4-1,TRBJ2-7,TRBD1,NA,TGCGCCAGCAGGGCAACAGGGGGCGGATTACCGGGGGAGCAGTACTTC,CASRATGGGLPGEQYF
TRBV11-2,TRBJ1-2,NA,NA,TGTGCCAGCAGCCGTAGTGAGGGGCCCTATGGCTACACCTTC,CASSRSEGPYGYTF
TRBV5-6,TRBJ2-3,NA,NA,TGTGCCAGCAGCTTGGGGCGGGGAGTGGGAGATACGCAGTATTTT,CASSLGRGVGDTQYF
TRBV7-8,TRBJ1-2,NA,few,TGTGCCAGCACCCCCGTTGGGTGGTATGGCTACACCTTC,CASTPVGWYGYTF
TRBV9,TRBJ2-3,TRBD2,NA,TGTGCCAGCAATGTAGCGGGGGGCGCAGATACGCAGTATTTT,CASNVAGGADTQYF
TRBV7-2,TRBJ2-2,NA,few,TGTGCCAGCAGCTTAGCGAGAATGGGACCATGGGGCACCGGGGAGCTGTTTTTT,CASSLARMGPWGTGELFF
TRBV10-2,TRBJ1-1,NA,NA,TGCGCCAGCAGTGAGTCGTGGCAGAGGAACACTGAAGCTTTCTTT,CASSESWQRNTEAFF
TRBV3-1/TRBV3-2,TRBJ1-1,NA,NA,TGTGCCAGCAGCCAAGTTTACTCTGAAGCTTTCTTT,CASSQVYSEAFF
TRBV12-3/TRBV12-4,TRBJ2-7,TRBD1,NA,TGTGCCAGCAGTTTAGGGGGACAGGGCGAGCAGTACTTC,CASSLGGQGEQYF
TRBV5-1,TRBJ1-1,TRBD1,NA,TGCGCCAGCAGCTTGGAGACAGGGACCGCCACTGAAGCTTTCTTT,CASSLETGTATEAFF
TRBV30,TRBJ1-1,TRBD1,NA,TGTGCCTGGAGTGCAGGGGGCGGGGGGCGGGCTTTCTTT,CAWSAGGGGRAFF
TRBV12-3/TRBV12-4,TRBJ1-5,TRBD1,NA,TGTGCCAGCAGTTTTACAGGGGTTGGGCCCCAGCATTTT,CASSFTGVGPQHF
TRBV6-5,TRBJ1-5,TRBD1,few,TGTGCCAGCAGTCCCAAGACAGGGTCCAATCAGCCCCAGCATTTT,CASSPKTGSNQPQHF
TRBV19,TRBJ2-1,TRBD2,NA,TGTGCCAGTAGTAGGGGACTAGCGGACTACAATGAGCAGTTCTTC,CASSRGLADYNEQFF
TRBV13,TRBJ2-5,NA,NA,TGTGCCAGCAGCTTAAGTGTGGGGGGCCGAGAGACCCAGTACTTC,CASSLSVGGRETQYF
TRBV30,TRBJ1-2,NA,NA,TGTGCCTGGAGTGAGCTACGGTATGGCTACACCTTC,CAWSELRYGYTF
TRBV6-2/TRBV6-3,TRBJ2-7,TRBD1,NA,TGTGCCAGCAGCCTCAGGGACAGGGGCGCCTACGAGCAGTACTTC,CASSLRDRGAYEQYF
TRBV5-6,TRBJ2-7,NA,NA,TGTGCCAGCAGCCCGACGGGGTGGCGGGGCGGCTCGGAGCAGTACTTC,CASSPTGWRGGSEQYF
TRBV25-1,TRBJ2-1,NA,few,TGTGCCAGCAGTCCCGCGGGCTCCTACAATGAGCAGTTCTTC,CASSPAGSYNEQFF
TRBV29-1,TRBJ2-2,TRBD1,NA,TGCAGCGCACAGGGGGCTCGGACCGGGGAGCTGTTTTTT,CSAQGARTGELFF
TRBV6-2/TRBV6-3,TRBJ2-3,NA,NA,TGTGCCAGCAGTCGGGCCCAATCATCTCCGCCAGATACGCAGTATTTT,CASSRAQSSPPDTQYF
TRBV28,TRBJ2-2,NA,NA,TGTGCCAGCTGGAGGGGGAACGGGGAGCTGTTTTTT,CASWRGNGELFF
TRBV19,TRBJ1-5,NA,once,TGTGCCAGTAGACGAGGAGGTCAGCCCCAGCATTTT,CASRRGGQPQHF
TRBV7-2,TRBJ1-2,NA,NA,TGTGCCAGCAGCTTAGGGTTTGGCTACACCTTC,CASSLGFGYTF
TRBV5-1,TRBJ2-5,NA,NA,TGCGCCAGCAGCATTACACCGGGACCTCAAGAGACCCAGTACTTC,CASSITPGPQETQYF
TRBV4-3,TRBJ1-2,TRBD1,NA,TGCGCCAGCAGCGAGACAGGGGTCTATGGCTACACCTTC,CASSETGVYGYTF
TRBV5-1,TRBJ2-7,TRBD1,once,TGCGCCAGCAGCGGTGGGACAGGGGTTTACGAGCAGTACTTC,CASSGGTGVYEQYF
TRBV4-1,TRBJ2-2,TRBD1,NA,TGCGCCAGCAGCCCACGAGGGGGCGAGACCGGGGAGCTGTTTTTT,CASSPRGGETGELFF
TRBV12-5,TRBJ2-7,TRBD1,NA,TGTGCTAGTGACTGGACAGGGTGCCTCTACGAGCAGTACTTC,CASDWTGCLYEQYF
TRBV6-5,TRBJ1-1,TRBD1,NA,TGTGCCAGCGAACGACAGGGGAGGGGCACTGAAGCTTTCTTT,CASERQGRGTEAFF
TRBV2,TRBJ1-1,NA,NA,TGTGCCAGCAACCGCAGGGCAAACACTGAAGCTTTCTTT,CASNRRANTEAFF
TRBV14,TRBJ1-4,TRBD1,NA,TGTGCCAGCAGCAGGGGGCCTTTGGCAACTAATGAAAAACTGTTTTTT,CASSRGPLATNEKLFF
TRBV5-4,TRBJ1-1,TRBD1,NA,TGTGCCAGCAGGAACGGACAGGGGGTTCCGAACGAAGCTTTCTTT,CASRNGQGVPNEAFF
TRBV15,TRBJ2-4,NA,NA,TGTGCCACCAGCAGAGACCCTCTCCAGCCCCACCCGGACAAAAACATTCAGTACTTC,CATSRDPLQPHPDKNIQYF